A selection of T cell receptor beta chains follows, all from one sample in a study of T cell responses to AZD1222 COVID-19 vaccine. Using immunoSEQ multiplex PCR, the repertoire was profiled, and TCRdb retains in-frame clones only, with some absent. This table holds some 130,000 clones, approximately 91% found once. The sequencing used peripheral blood, collected 28 days after the second AZD1222 dose. The origin of the receptors is an adult who received the AZD1222 COVID-19 vaccine. CDR3s include the opening cysteine and the closing phenylalanine or tryptophan. Fields, in order: J gene, V gene, D gene, clone size, CDR3 protein, CDR3 DNA. D genes are given only for firm matches. Clone size, where shown, is once, few, many, or a class for clones that have expanded.

>TRBJ2-2|TRBV29-1|TRBD1|.
CSVKGPGQRTGELFF
TGCAGCGTTAAAGGACCGGGACAGAGGACCGGGGAGCTGTTTTTT
>TRBJ2-7|TRBV5-6|.|.
CASSLVDSYEQYF
TGTGCCAGCAGCTTGGTTGACTCCTACGAGCAGTACTTC
>TRBJ1-6|TRBV6-5|.|.
CASSYTGTNSPLHF
TGTGCCAGCAGTTATACTGGGACCAATTCACCCCTCCACTTT
>TRBJ1-2|TRBV2|TRBD1|.
CASSGQGLYGYTF
TGTGCCAGCAGTGGACAGGGCCTATATGGCTACACCTTC
>TRBJ1-1|TRBV4-2|TRBD1|.
CASSQDYYPFRTGSTEAFF
TGTGCCAGCAGCCAAGATTACTACCCTTTCAGGACAGGGTCCACTGAAGCTTTCTTT
>TRBJ2-7|TRBV27|.|.
CASSATAYEQYF
TGTGCCAGCAGTGCGACAGCCTACGAGCAGTACTTC
>TRBJ1-5|TRBV19|.|.
CASRRQQNSNQPQHF
TGTGCCAGTAGGAGACAGCAGAATAGCAATCAGCCCCAGCATTTT
>TRBJ2-7|TRBV11-2|TRBD2|.
CASSLGPRDYYEQYF
TGTGCCAGCAGCTTAGGTCCGCGGGACTACTACGAGCAGTACTTC
>TRBJ1-5|TRBV5-1|.|.
CASRVGSNQPQHF
TGCGCCAGCAGAGTTGGAAGCAATCAGCCCCAGCATTTT
>TRBJ2-1|TRBV3-1/TRBV3-2|.|.
CASSLKTSSKHNEQFF
TGTGCCAGCAGCCTTAAAACGTCTAGTAAGCACAATGAGCAGTTCTTC
>TRBJ2-7|TRBV5-4|TRBD1|.
CASSAGTETYEQYF
TGTGCCAGCAGCGCCGGGACAGAGACCTACGAGCAGTACTTC
>TRBJ2-6|TRBV6-5|TRBD1|.
CASSRDSPANVLTF
TGTGCCAGCAGTCGGGACAGCCCGGCCAACGTCCTGACTTTC
>TRBJ2-3|TRBV18|.|.
CASSGAAVVVDTQYF
TGTGCCAGCTCAGGAGCAGCGGTTGTGGTGGATACGCAGTATTTT
>TRBJ2-2|TRBV10-3|.|.
CAISVNAGTGELFF
TGTGCCATCAGTGTCAACGCGGGCACCGGGGAGCTGTTTTTT
>TRBJ1-2|TRBV10-3|TRBD1|.
CAITRTGENYGYTF
TGTGCCATCACACGAACAGGGGAGAACTATGGCTACACCTTC
>TRBJ2-2|TRBV13|TRBD1|.
CASSFFRTGVSIIGSGELFF
TGTGCCAGCAGCTTCTTCCGGACAGGGGTTTCAATTATAGGTTCCGGGGAGCTGTTTTTT
>TRBJ1-2|TRBV4-1|.|once
CASSQGRVIAGSNTF
TGCGCCAGCAGCCAAGGGAGGGTGATTGCGGGTTCGAACACCTTC
>TRBJ1-5|TRBV19|.|.
CASSLPHGQTSNQPQHF
TGTGCCAGTAGTTTACCCCACGGACAGACAAGCAATCAGCCCCAGCATTTT
>TRBJ2-7|TRBV5-6|.|.
CASSLSLQGRQYF
TGTGCCAGCAGCTTGAGTCTACAGGGTCGGCAGTACTTC
>TRBJ2-7|TRBV30|TRBD2|few
CAWGRGDEQYF
TGTGCCTGGGGGCGGGGGGACGAGCAGTACTTC
>TRBJ2-1|TRBV11-2|TRBD2|.
CASSLQASGPYNEQFF
TGTGCCAGCAGCTTACAAGCTAGCGGCCCCTACAATGAGCAGTTCTTC
>TRBJ1-1|TRBV7-9|.|.
CASSLTMDTEAFF
TGTGCCAGCAGCTTAACCATGGACACTGAAGCTTTCTTT
>TRBJ2-1|TRBV28|.|.
CASSQQGRWHNEQFF
TGTGCCAGCAGTCAACAGGGAAGGTGGCACAATGAGCAGTTCTTC
>TRBJ1-4|TRBV4-1|TRBD1|.
CASSQANAGQGRGKLFF
TGCGCCAGCAGCCAAGCCAACGCGGGACAGGGAAGAGGAAAACTGTTTTTT
>TRBJ2-3|TRBV7-6|TRBD2|.
CASRQFPGLASTDTQYF
TGTGCCAGCAGACAATTCCCGGGACTAGCGAGCACAGATACGCAGTATTTT
>TRBJ2-7|TRBV4-2|.|once
CASSQDFSHEQYF
TGTGCCAGCAGCCAAGATTTCTCTCACGAGCAGTACTTC
>TRBJ1-1|TRBV4-1|.|.
CASSQVAMNTEAFF
TGCGCCAGCAGCCAAGTTGCCATGAACACTGAAGCTTTCTTT
>TRBJ1-1|TRBV18|.|.
CASSSGGGTEAFF
TGTGCCAGCTCAAGCGGGGGAGGAACTGAAGCTTTCTTT
>TRBJ1-2|TRBV12-3/TRBV12-4|TRBD1|.
CASSLTGNGYTF
TGTGCCAGCAGTTTGACAGGGAATGGCTACACCTTC
>TRBJ2-7|TRBV7-8|TRBD1|.
CASSDRGTNSYEQYF
TGTGCCAGCAGCGACAGGGGTACCAACTCCTACGAGCAGTACTTC
>TRBJ1-2|TRBV13|TRBD1|.
CASSEFRGGQEGNYGYTF
TGTGCCAGCAGCGAATTTCGGGGAGGACAGGAAGGGAACTATGGCTACACCTTC
>TRBJ1-2|TRBV3-1/TRBV3-2|.|once
CASSRTGRSNYGYTF
TGTGCCAGCAGCCGCACAGGGAGATCTAACTATGGCTACACCTTC
>TRBJ2-7|TRBV4-2|TRBD1|.
CASSQSVTRRDRVSEQYF
TGTGCCAGCAGCCAATCTGTGACTCGCCGGGACAGGGTCTCAGAGCAGTACTTC
>TRBJ2-1|TRBV12-1|.|.
CASSFRAAGHDEQFF
TGTGCCAGCAGCTTTCGAGCGGCGGGGCATGATGAGCAGTTCTTC
>TRBJ1-2|TRBV4-2|TRBD1|.
CASSQTGVGGYGYTF
TGTGCCAGCAGCCAGACAGGGGTGGGAGGCTATGGCTACACCTTC
>TRBJ2-7|TRBV10-3|.|.
CAISESNYEQYF
TGTGCCATCAGTGAGTCGAATTACGAGCAGTACTTC
>TRBJ1-2|TRBV28|.|.
CAILPKGVYGYTF
TGTGCCATACTACCTAAAGGGGTCTATGGCTACACCTTC
>TRBJ2-7|TRBV6-6|.|.
CASTKQGGSSYEQYF
TGTGCCAGCACCAAACAGGGAGGGTCCTCCTACGAGCAGTACTTC
>TRBJ2-7|TRBV30|.|.
CAWSIRNAYEQYF
TGTGCCTGGAGTATCAGGAACGCCTACGAGCAGTACTTC
>TRBJ1-2|TRBV9|.|.
CASSAKQGGYGYTF
TGTGCCAGCAGCGCAAAACAGGGTGGCTATGGCTACACCTTC
>TRBJ1-2|TRBV10-3|.|few
CAITLKIEGGGGYTF
TGTGCCATCACCTTAAAAATCGAGGGGGGAGGAGGCTACACCTTC
>TRBJ1-1|TRBV5-4|.|once
CASSSGGTVNTEAFF
TGTGCCAGCAGCTCTGGGGGGACGGTGAACACTGAAGCTTTCTTT
>TRBJ1-3|TRBV6-1|.|.
CASSEGREIGNTIYF
TGTGCCAGCAGTGAAGGACGGGAGATCGGAAACACCATATATTTT
>TRBJ1-5|TRBV19|.|.
CASSISYGVQPQHF
TGTGCCAGTAGTATATCTTACGGGGTTCAGCCCCAGCATTTT
>TRBJ1-6|TRBV6-5|.|.
CASMGTSSYNSPLHF
TGTGCCAGCATGGGGACGAGCTCCTATAATTCACCCCTCCACTTT
>TRBJ2-1|TRBV7-9|.|.
CASSYPPGNYNEQFF
TGTGCCAGCAGCTACCCCCCAGGGAACTACAATGAGCAGTTCTTC
>TRBJ2-7|TRBV10-3|.|.
CAIKEDLSYEQYF
TGTGCCATAAAAGAAGACCTCTCCTACGAGCAGTACTTC
>TRBJ2-2|TRBV24-1|.|.
CATSDFVAAGELFF
TGTGCCACCAGTGATTTCGTCGCCGCCGGGGAGCTGTTTTTT